This TCR beta chain stems from a study of cytomegalovirus exposure and HLA in healthy donors. Study-level background: Of the donors genotyped, several hundred in all, less than 90% fell in the Caucasian-associated ancestry cluster.

Of note for this clone: Its antigen remains unknown.

Study findings and constraints: Sequencing likely generated an artifact that appeared as a cluster of highly shared sequence variants.

With 60 Vbeta and 13 Jbeta primers, the PCR was carried out. TCRdb's copy holds only in-frame clones and misses some; the assay was immunoSEQ multiplex PCR. This table holds tens of thousands of clones, over 60% found once. CDR1 is MRHNA and CDR2 is SNTAGT in the germline V gene. The CDR3 covers 13 residues. V dropped 5 bases and J dropped 3 bases, with 8 bases sitting between them. The chain joins TRBV6-4 to TRBJ1-3; D uncertain. The sample taken for sequencing was PBMCs. The receptor comes from a woman aged 30 to 39 in good health and CMV-seronegative. DNA for the CDR3: TGTGCCAGCAGTCGGGATAATGGAAACACCATATATTTT. Its protein product is CASSRDNGNTIYF.